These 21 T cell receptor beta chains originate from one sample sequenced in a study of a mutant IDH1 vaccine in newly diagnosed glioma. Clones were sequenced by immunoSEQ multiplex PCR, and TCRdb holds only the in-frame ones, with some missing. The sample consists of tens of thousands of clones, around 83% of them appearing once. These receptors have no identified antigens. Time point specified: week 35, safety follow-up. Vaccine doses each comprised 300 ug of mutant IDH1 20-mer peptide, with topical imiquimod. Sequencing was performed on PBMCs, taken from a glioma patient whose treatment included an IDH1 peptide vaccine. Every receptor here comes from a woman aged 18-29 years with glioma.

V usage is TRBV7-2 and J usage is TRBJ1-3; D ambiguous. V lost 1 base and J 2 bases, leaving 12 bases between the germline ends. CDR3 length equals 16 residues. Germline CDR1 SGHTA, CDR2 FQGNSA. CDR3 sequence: CASSLDPDPAGNTIYF. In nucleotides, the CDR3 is TGTGCCAGCAGCTTAGATCCGGACCCTGCTGGAAACACCATATATTTT.

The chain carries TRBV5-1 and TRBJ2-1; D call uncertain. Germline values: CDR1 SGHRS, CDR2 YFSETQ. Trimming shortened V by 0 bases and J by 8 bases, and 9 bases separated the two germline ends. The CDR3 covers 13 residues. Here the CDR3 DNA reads TGCGCCAGCAGCTTGGCCCCGGGCTATGAGCAGTTCTTC. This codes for CASSLAPGYEQFF.

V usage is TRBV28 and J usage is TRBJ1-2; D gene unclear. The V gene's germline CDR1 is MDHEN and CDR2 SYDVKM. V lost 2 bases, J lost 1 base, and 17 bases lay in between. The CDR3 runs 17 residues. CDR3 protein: CASSLVSLGIVNYGYTF. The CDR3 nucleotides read TGTGCCAGCAGTTTAGTATCTTTGGGGATCGTTAACTATGGCTACACCTTC.

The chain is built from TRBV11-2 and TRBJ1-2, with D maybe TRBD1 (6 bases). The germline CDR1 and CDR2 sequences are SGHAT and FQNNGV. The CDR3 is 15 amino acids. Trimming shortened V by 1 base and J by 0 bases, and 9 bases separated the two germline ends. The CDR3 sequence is CASSLGQEANYGYTF. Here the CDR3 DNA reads TGTGCCAGCAGCTTAGGACAGGAAGCTAACTATGGCTACACCTTC.

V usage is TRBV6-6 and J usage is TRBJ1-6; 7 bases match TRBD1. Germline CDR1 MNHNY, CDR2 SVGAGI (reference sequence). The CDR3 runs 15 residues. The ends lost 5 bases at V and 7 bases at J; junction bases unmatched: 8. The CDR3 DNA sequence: TGTGCCAGCAGTCTAGAGGGGGCGGACAATTCACCCCTCCACTTT. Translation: CASSLEGADNSPLHF.

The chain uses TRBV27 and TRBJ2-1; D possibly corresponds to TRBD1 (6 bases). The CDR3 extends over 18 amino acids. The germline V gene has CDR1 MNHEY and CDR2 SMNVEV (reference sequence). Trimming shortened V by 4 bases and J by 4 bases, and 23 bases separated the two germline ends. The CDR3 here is CASSYRDTGQVIYNEQFF. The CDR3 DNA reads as TGTGCCAGCAGTTACAGGGATACGGGACAAGTCATTTACAATGAGCAGTTCTTC.

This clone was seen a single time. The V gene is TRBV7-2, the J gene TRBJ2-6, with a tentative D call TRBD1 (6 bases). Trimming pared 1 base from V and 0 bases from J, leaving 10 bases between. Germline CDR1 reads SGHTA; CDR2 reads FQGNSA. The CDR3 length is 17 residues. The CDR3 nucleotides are TGTGCCAGCAGCTTAGGGACAGTTCTCTCTGGGGCCAACGTCCTGACTTTC. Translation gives CASSLGTVLSGANVLTF. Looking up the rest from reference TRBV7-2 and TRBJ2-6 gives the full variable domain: GAGVSQSPSNKVTEKGKDVELRCDPISGHTALYWYRQSLGQGLEFLIYFQGNSAPDKSGLPSDRFSAERTGGSVSTLTIQRTQQEDSAVYLCASSLGTVLSGANVLTFGAGSRLTVL.

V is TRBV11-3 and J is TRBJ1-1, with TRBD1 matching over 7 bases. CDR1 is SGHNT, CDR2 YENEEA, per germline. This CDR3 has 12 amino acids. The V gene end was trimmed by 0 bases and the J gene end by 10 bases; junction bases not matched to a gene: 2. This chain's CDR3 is CASSLESGGAFF. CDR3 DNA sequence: TGTGCCAGCAGCTTAGAGTCAGGGGGAGCTTTCTTT.

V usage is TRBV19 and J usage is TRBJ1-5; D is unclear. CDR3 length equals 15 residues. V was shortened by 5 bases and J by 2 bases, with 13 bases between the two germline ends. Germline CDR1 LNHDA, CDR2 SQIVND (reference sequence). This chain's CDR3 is CASSPPGRGNQPQHF. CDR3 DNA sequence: TGTGCCAGTAGTCCCCCGGGTAGGGGCAATCAGCCCCAGCATTTT. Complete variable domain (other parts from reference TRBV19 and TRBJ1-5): DGGITQSPKYLFRKEGQNVTLSCEQNLNHDAMYWYRQDPGQGLRLIYYSQIVNDFQKGDIAEGYSVSREKKESFPLTVTSAQKNPTAFYLCASSPPGRGNQPQHFGDGTRLSIL.

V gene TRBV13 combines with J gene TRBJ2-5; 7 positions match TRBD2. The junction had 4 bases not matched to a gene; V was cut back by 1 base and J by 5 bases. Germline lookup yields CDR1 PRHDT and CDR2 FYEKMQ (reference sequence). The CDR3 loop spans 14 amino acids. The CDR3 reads CASSLALSGETQYF. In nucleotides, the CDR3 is TGTGCCAGCAGCTTAGCTCTTAGCGGGGAGACCCAGTACTTC.

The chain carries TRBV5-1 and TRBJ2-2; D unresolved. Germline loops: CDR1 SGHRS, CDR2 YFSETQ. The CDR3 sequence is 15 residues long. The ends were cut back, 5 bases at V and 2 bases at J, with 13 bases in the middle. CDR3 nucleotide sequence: TGCGCCAGCAGATCCGAACGGAGCAACACCGGGGAGCTGTTTTTT. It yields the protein CASRSERSNTGELFF.

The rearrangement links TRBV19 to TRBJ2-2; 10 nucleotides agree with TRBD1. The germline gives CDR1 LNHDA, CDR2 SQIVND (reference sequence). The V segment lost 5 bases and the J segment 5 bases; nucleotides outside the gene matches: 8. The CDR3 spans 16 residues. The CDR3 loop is CASSPRRTGGTGELFF. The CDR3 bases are TGTGCCAGTAGTCCTCGACGGACAGGGGGAACCGGGGAGCTGTTTTTT.

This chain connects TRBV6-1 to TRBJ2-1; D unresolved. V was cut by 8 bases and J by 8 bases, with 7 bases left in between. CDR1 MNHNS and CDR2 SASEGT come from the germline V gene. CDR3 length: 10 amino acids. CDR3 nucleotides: TGTGCCAGCCTTGGGTATGAGCAGTTCTTC. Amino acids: CASLGYEQFF.

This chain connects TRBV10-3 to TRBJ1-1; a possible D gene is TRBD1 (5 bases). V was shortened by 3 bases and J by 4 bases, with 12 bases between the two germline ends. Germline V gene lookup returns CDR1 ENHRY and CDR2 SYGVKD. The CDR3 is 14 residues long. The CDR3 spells CAISELGGTTEAFF. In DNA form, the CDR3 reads TGTGCCATCAGTGAACTGGGGGGTACCACTGAAGCTTTCTTT.

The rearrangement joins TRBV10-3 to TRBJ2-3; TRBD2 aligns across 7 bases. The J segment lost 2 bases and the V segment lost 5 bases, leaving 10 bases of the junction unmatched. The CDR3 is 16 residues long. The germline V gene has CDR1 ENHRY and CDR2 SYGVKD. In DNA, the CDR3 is TGTGCCATCAGTCCCGCTAGCGGCCGCAACACAGATACGCAGTATTTT. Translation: CAISPASGRNTDTQYF.

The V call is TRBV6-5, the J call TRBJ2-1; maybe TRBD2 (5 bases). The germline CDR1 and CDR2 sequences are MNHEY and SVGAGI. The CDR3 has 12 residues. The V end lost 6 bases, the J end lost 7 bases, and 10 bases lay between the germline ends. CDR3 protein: CASSRRVNEQFF. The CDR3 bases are TGTGCCAGCAGCCGGCGGGTGAATGAGCAGTTCTTC.

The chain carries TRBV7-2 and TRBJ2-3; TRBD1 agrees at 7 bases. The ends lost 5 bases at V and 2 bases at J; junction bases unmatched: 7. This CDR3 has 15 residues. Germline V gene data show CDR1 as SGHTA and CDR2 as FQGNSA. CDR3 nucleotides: TGTGCCAGCAGCCTGGTCGACAGGGACACAGATACGCAGTATTTT. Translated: CASSLVDRDTDTQYF.

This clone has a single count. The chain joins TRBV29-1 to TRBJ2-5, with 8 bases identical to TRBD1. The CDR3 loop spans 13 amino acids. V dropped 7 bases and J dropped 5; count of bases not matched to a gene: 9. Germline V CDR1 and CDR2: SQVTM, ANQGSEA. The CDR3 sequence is CSGDRGGRETQYF. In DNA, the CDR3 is TGCAGCGGTGACAGGGGCGGTCGGGAGACCCAGTACTTC.

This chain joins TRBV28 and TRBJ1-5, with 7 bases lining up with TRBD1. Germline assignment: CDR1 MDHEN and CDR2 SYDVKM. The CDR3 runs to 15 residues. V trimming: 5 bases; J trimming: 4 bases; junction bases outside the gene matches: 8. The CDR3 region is CASSQEGGWNQPQHF. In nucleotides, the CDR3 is TGTGCCAGCAGTCAAGAAGGGGGCTGGAATCAGCCCCAGCATTTT.

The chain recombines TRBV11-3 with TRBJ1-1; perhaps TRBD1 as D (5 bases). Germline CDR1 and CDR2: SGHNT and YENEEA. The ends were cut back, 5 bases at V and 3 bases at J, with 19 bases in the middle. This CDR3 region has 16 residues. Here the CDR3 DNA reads TGTGCCAGCAGCCCCCGCCCGGCAGGGTGGGACACTGAAGCTTTCTTT. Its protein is CASSPRPAGWDTEAFF. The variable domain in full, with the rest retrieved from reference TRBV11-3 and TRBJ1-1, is EAGVVQSPRYKIIEKKQPVAFWCNPISGHNTLYWYLQNLGQGPELLIRYENEEAVDDSQLPKDRFSAERLKGVDSTLKIQPAELGDSAVYLCASSPRPAGWDTEAFFGQGTRLTVV.

This CDR3 is CASSQLDSGAYNEQFF. The CDR3 DNA reads as TGTGCCAGCAGCCAATTGGACAGCGGAGCTTACAATGAGCAGTTCTTC. The chain is built from TRBV14 and TRBJ2-1; possibly TRBD1 for D (6 bases). Germline V CDR1 and CDR2: SGHDN, FVKESK. This CDR3 is 16 amino acids long. The V gene lost 2 bases and the J gene lost 4 bases, with 15 bases spanning the gap.